Listed here are 20 T cell receptor beta chains from one sample, sequenced in a study of T-cell memory formation after mild COVID-19. TCRdb fed the 5' RACE reads into MiXCR, producing one record per CDR3 protein. The sample records under 550,000 distinct CDR3 sequences, 18% being singletons. The material sequenced was PBMCs or a T cell subset sorted from them (not recorded which). Every receptor here comes from a young man who had mild COVID-19 (a few samples of this study predate the infection). Cell type and time point are not known.

This clonotype has more than one count but fewer than ten. This rearrangement joins TRBV19 to TRBJ1-1; D not resolved. The CDR3 runs to 13 residues. The V end was cut by 7 bases, the J end by 3 bases, with 12 bases between. Germline CDR1 LNHDA, CDR2 SQIVND (reference sequence). For the CDR3, the DNA is TGTGCCAGTAAATACGGGAGGGACACTGAAGCTTTCTTT. Protein sequence: CASKYGRDTEAFF.

The chain is built from TRBV29-1 and TRBJ1-5; TRBD1 aligns across 8 bases. The junction had 2 bases not matched to a gene; V was cut back by 7 bases and J by 0 bases. Germline loops: CDR1 SQVTM, CDR2 ANQGSEA. The CDR3 length is 13 residues. The CDR3 sequence is CSAQGASNQPQHF. The CDR3 DNA follows: TGCAGCGCCCAGGGGGCTAGCAATCAGCCCCAGCATTTT.

V gene TRBV9 combines with J gene TRBJ2-1; D ambiguous. The CDR3 is made up of 15 amino acids. V lost 0 bases to trimming and J lost 3 bases, with 10 bases between them. Germline assignment: CDR1 SGDLS and CDR2 YYNGEE. The DNA for the CDR3 is TGTGCCAGCAGCGTAGACGCCCCGCTCTACAATGAGCAGTTCTTC. Protein: CASSVDAPLYNEQFF. The full variable domain, with the rest looked up from reference TRBV9 and TRBJ2-1, is DSGVTQTPKHLITATGQRVTLRCSPRSGDLSVYWYQQSLDQGLQFLIQYYNGEERAKGNILERFSAQQFPDLHSELNLSSLELGDSALYFCASSVDAPLYNEQFFGPGTRLTVL.

This clonotype was found many times. The chain employs TRBV30 and TRBJ2-4; D call uncertain. Germline CDR1 is GTSNPN and CDR2 is SVGIG (reference sequence). The length of the CDR3 is 13 residues. The CDR3 loop is CATSRVAKNIQYF. The CDR3 bases are TGTGCGACCAGCCGGGTAGCCAAAAACATTCAGTACTTC.

This chain joins TRBV20-1 and TRBJ2-7; D remains ambiguous. Germline CDR1 is DFQATT and CDR2 is SNEGSKA (reference sequence). V lost 3 bases and J 4 bases, leaving 7 bases between the germline ends. The length of the CDR3 is 11 residues. The CDR3 region is CSASKQYEQYV. CDR3 bases: TGCAGTGCTAGTAAGCAGTACGAGCAGTACGTC.

This clonotype was detected a few times. This chain connects TRBV29-1 to TRBJ1-1; D is perhaps TRBD1 (5 bases). V was pared by 4 bases and J by 7 bases, with 13 bases between. Germline values: CDR1 SQVTM, CDR2 ANQGSEA. The CDR3 consists of 12 residues. This chain's CDR3 is CSVAATTGEAFF. As DNA, the CDR3 is TGCAGCGTTGCTGCGACCACAGGTGAAGCTTTCTTT.

The chain carries TRBV5-1 and TRBJ2-3; the D call may be TRBD1 or TRBD2 (6 bases each). Trimming removed 1 base at V and 2 bases at J, with 14 bases between. The CDR3 is made up of 16 amino acids. From germline, CDR1 is SGHRS and CDR2 YFSETQ. CDR3 residues: CASSLITGASTDTQYF. CDR3 nucleotides: TGCGCCAGCAGCTTGATAACGGGGGCCTCCACAGATACGCAGTATTTT.

This clonotype has more than one count but fewer than ten. This chain connects TRBV20-1 to TRBJ2-5, with TRBD2 matching over 7 bases. The germline gives CDR1 DFQATT, CDR2 SNEGSKA (reference sequence). The CDR3 consists of 14 residues. The V segment lost 8 bases and the J segment 7 bases; nucleotides outside the gene matches: 16. CDR3 sequence: CSFGSSGSGRTQYF. The CDR3 DNA follows: TGCAGTTTTGGTTCTAGCGGTAGCGGTCGGACCCAGTACTTC.

The chain carries TRBV7-2 and TRBJ2-1; TRBD2 aligns across 11 bases. V lost 0 bases, J lost 12 bases, and 7 bases stayed unmatched. CDR1 is SGHTA and CDR2 is FQGNSA in the germline V gene. The CDR3 has 15 amino acids. In DNA form, the CDR3 reads TGTGCCAGCAGCTTAGCGGCTCTAGCGGGGGGACTGCAGTTCTTC. This sequence encodes CASSLAALAGGLQFF.

The chain is built from TRBV5-1 and TRBJ2-7; 9 nucleotides line up with TRBD2. The CDR3 runs 15 residues. The J segment lost 4 bases and the V segment lost 0 bases, leaving 5 bases of the junction unmatched. Germline assignment: CDR1 SGHRS and CDR2 YFSETQ. Written as DNA, the CDR3 is TGCGCCAGCAGCTTGGCTAGCGGGGAAGGATACGAGCAGTACTTC. It yields the protein CASSLASGEGYEQYF.

The rearrangement joins TRBV2 to TRBJ2-7, with 10 bases lining up with TRBD1. Trimming at V came to 6 bases and at J to 6 bases, leaving 5 bases not matched to a gene. Germline values: CDR1 SNHLY, CDR2 FYNNEI. CDR3 length equals 13 residues. This CDR3 is CASSGRTGGEQYV. CDR3 bases: TGTGCCAGCAGCGGGCGGACAGGGGGCGAGCAGTACGTC.

Only a few counts were recorded for this clonotype. The CDR3 DNA reads as TGTGCCAGCAGCTTAGGGGCCCGAGGGTGGGCACAGGATACGCAGTATTTT. It specifies CASSLGARGWAQDTQYF. The J gene is TRBJ2-3, the V gene TRBV7-2; maybe TRBD2 (5 bases). Germline V lookup: CDR1 SGHTA, CDR2 FQGNSA. This CDR3 is built from 17 residues. V gave up 1 base and J gave up 6 bases, with 20 bases separating them. The variable domain in full, completed from reference TRBV7-2 and TRBJ2-3, reads GAGVSQSPSNKVTEKGKDVELRCDPISGHTALYWYRQSLGQGLEFLIYFQGNSAPDKSGLPSDRFSAERTGGSVSTLTIQRTQQEDSAVYLCASSLGARGWAQDTQYFGPGTRLTVL.

CDR3 sequence: CASSYSKLAGSYNEQFF. The CDR3, as DNA: TGTGCCAGCAGTTACTCGAAACTAGCGGGGTCCTACAATGAGCAGTTCTTC. V gene TRBV6-2 or TRBV6-3 combines with J gene TRBJ2-1, with TRBD2 identical over 10 bases. Germline V gene data show CDR1 as MNHEY and CDR2 as SVGEGT. After removal of 0 bases from V and 1 base from J, the junction contained 3 bases not matched to a gene. CDR3 size: 17 residues.

In nucleotides, the CDR3 is TGCGCCAGCAGCCAAGAGACCCCGCCAGGGTGGGACACCGGGGAGCTGTTTTTT. It specifies CASSQETPPGWDTGELFF. The rearrangement joins TRBV4-3 to TRBJ2-2; TRBD1 might be the D (5 bases). V was cut by 0 bases and J by 3 bases, with 17 bases left in between. The germline V gene encodes CDR1 LGHNA and CDR2 YSLEER. This CDR3 has 18 residues.

This clonotype was counted many times. The V gene is TRBV6-6, the J gene TRBJ2-2; 8 positions agree with TRBD2. The CDR3 length is 15 residues. Germline-derived CDR1 and CDR2 are MNHNY and SVGAGI (reference sequence). With V trimmed by 4 bases and J by 4 bases, 5 bases remained unmatched. CDR3 nucleotides: TGTGCCAGCAGTTCCACGGGGGGGGTCACCGGGGAGCTGTTTTTT. Amino acid sequence: CASSSTGGVTGELFF.

The CDR3 DNA sequence: TGCAGCGTTGGTCAGGGTTTTCTGCCCCAGCATTTT. The encoded protein is CSVGQGFLPQHF. The rearrangement joins TRBV29-1 to TRBJ1-5; TRBD1 is a possible D gene (5 bases). V lost 4 bases and J 9 bases, leaving 13 bases between the germline ends. Germline V CDR1 and CDR2: SQVTM, ANQGSEA. CDR3 length: 12 amino acids.

This chain joins TRBV7-8 and TRBJ1-5, with no clear D. This CDR3 has 15 amino acids. The ends were cut back, 0 bases at V and 6 bases at J, with 12 bases in the middle. Germline V lookup: CDR1 SGHVS, CDR2 FQNEAQ. CDR3 protein: CASSLATATGQPQHF. DNA of the CDR3: TGTGCCAGCAGCTTAGCCACAGCTACGGGTCAGCCCCAGCATTTT.

This clonotype was counted ten times or more. The V gene is TRBV7-2, the J gene TRBJ2-7, with 8 bases aligning to TRBD2. CDR1 is SGHTA, CDR2 FQGNSA, per germline. The length of the CDR3 is 14 residues. Trimming cost V 2 bases and J 4 bases; bases outside gene matches: 4. The DNA for the CDR3 is TGTGCCAGCAGCTTAACCGGGGGGGCTTACGAGCAGTACTTC. Translated, it gives CASSLTGGAYEQYF.

This chain joins TRBV29-1 and TRBJ2-1; possibly TRBD2 for D (6 bases). CDR1 and CDR2 from the germline V gene are SQVTM and ANQGSEA. There are 13 residues in the CDR3. Deletions cut 8 bases from V and 0 bases from J, with 11 bases between. This CDR3 is CSSRGNSYNEQFF. The CDR3, as DNA: TGCAGCTCACGGGGGAACTCCTACAATGAGCAGTTCTTC.

A note on this clonotype: The CDR3 does not end in the conserved phenylalanine or tryptophan, so this is likely a read error. It is unclear where the CDR3 begins or ends on the DNA, so no DNA is shown, and the CDR3 is as TCRdb lists it. V is TRBV18 and J is TRBJ2-2; the D segment call TRBD2 is taken from the table without a DNA check. In germline, CDR1 is KGHSH, CDR2 LQKENI. The CDR3 has 18 amino acids, counting both end residues. CDR3 loop: CASSPPPVLLANTGELSL.